One and the same sample provided the 15 T cell receptor beta chains below, sequenced in a study of cytomegalovirus exposure and HLA in healthy donors. PCR used 60 Vbeta primers and 13 Jbeta primers. The method was immunoSEQ multiplex PCR; TCRdb's version includes in-frame clones alone and lacks a portion of them. The sample lists approximately 140,000 clones, roughly three quarters occurring once. The sequenced material came from PBMCs. The receptors derive from a woman aged 55-70 years in good health and CMV-seronegative.

The V gene is TRBV28, the J gene TRBJ2-7; no clear D. This CDR3 contains 12 residues. CDR1 and CDR2 (germline): MDHEN, SYDVKM. V lost 7 bases, J lost 4 bases, and 11 bases lay in between. The chain's CDR3 is CASTAVSYEQYF. CDR3 sequence (DNA): TGTGCCAGCACGGCGGTCTCGTACGAGCAGTACTTC.

This rearrangement joins TRBV2 to TRBJ1-2, with D tentatively TRBD1 (5 bases). Trimming shortened V by 7 bases and J by 6 bases, and 15 bases separated the two germline ends. This CDR3 spans 13 amino acids. Germline V gives CDR1 SNHLY, CDR2 FYNNEI. In nucleotides, the CDR3 is TGTGCCAGCAATTCTATCACAGGAAATGGCTACACCTTC. Protein: CASNSITGNGYTF. Full variable domain (remainder filled in from reference TRBV2 and TRBJ1-2): EPEVTQTPSHQVTQMGQEVILRCVPISNHLYFYWYRQILGQKVEFLVSFYNNEISEKSEIFDDQFSVERPDGSNFTLKIRSTKLEDSAMYFCASNSITGNGYTFGSGTRLTVV.

This chain connects TRBV6-1 to TRBJ2-4; no firm D call. The V end was cut by 2 bases, the J end by 0 bases, with 8 bases between. The germline V gene has CDR1 MNHNS and CDR2 SASEGT. This CDR3 has 15 amino acids. The CDR3 here is CASSESSVAKNIQYF. In DNA, the CDR3 is TGTGCCAGCAGTGAAAGTTCGGTAGCCAAAAACATTCAGTACTTC.

The chain recombines TRBV5-1 with TRBJ1-3; 7 bases are a match to TRBD1. CDR1 and CDR2 from the germline V gene are SGHRS and YFSETQ. Trimming cost V 3 bases and J 4 bases; bases outside gene matches: 4. The CDR3 sequence is 14 residues long. The CDR3 DNA sequence: TGCGCCAGCAGCTGGGACAGTTCAGGAAACACCATATATTTT. This gives the protein CASSWDSSGNTIYF.

The chain has TRBV12-5 and TRBJ2-3; no firm D call. Germline lookup yields CDR1 LGHNT and CDR2 FRNRAP. CDR3 length: 14 amino acids. Trimming left V 3 bases short and J 0 bases short, with 7 bases between. The CDR3 here is CASGFSTSTDTQYF. The CDR3 DNA follows: TGTGCTAGTGGTTTCAGTACCAGCACAGATACGCAGTATTTT.

The rearrangement uses TRBV7-3 and TRBJ2-7, with TRBD2 identical over 9 bases. The ends lost 5 bases at V and 7 bases at J; junction bases unmatched: 12. CDR1 and CDR2 from the germline V gene are SGHTA and FQGTGA. CDR3 size: 15 residues. The CDR3 coding sequence is TGTGCCAGCAGCCCCAATGCGGGACTAGCTCAAGAGCAGTACTTC. It specifies CASSPNAGLAQEQYF.

The chain couples TRBV29-1 to TRBJ2-3; 8 bases agree with TRBD2. Trimming took 4 bases from V and 3 from J; bases not matched to a gene: 0. The CDR3 length is 12 residues. Germline assignment: CDR1 SQVTM and CDR2 ANQGSEA. DNA of the CDR3: TGCAGCGTTGCTAGCGGGACAGATACGCAGTATTTT. Encoded protein: CSVASGTDTQYF.

The J gene is TRBJ2-6, the V gene TRBV5-1; 12 positions agree with TRBD2. This CDR3 contains 18 residues. The trim removed 4 bases at V and 2 bases at J, leaving 7 bases unmatched. Germline V CDR1 and CDR2: SGHRS, YFSETQ. The CDR3 loop reads CASSARLAGAAGANVLTF. The DNA of the CDR3 is TGCGCCAGCAGCGCTAGACTAGCGGGAGCTGCTGGGGCCAACGTCCTGACTTTC.

The J gene is TRBJ2-7, the V gene TRBV19; D perhaps matches TRBD1 (6 bases). V shed 5 bases and J shed 0 bases, with 14 bases lying between them. The CDR3 totals 15 residues. Per germline, CDR1 LNHDA and CDR2 SQIVND (reference sequence). The CDR3 loop is CASSPGTLSSYEQYF. The CDR3 coding sequence is TGTGCCAGTAGTCCCGGGACACTTAGCTCCTACGAGCAGTACTTC.

This clone has just a few counts. The rearrangement uses TRBV28 and TRBJ1-1; 8 bases align to TRBD1. From germline, CDR1 is MDHEN and CDR2 SYDVKM. The length of the CDR3 is 16 residues. The J segment lost 1 base and the V segment lost 4 bases, leaving 8 bases of the junction unmatched. In DNA form, the CDR3 reads TGTGCCAGCAGTTCCCCTGGACAGGGCCCGAACACTGAAGCTTTCTTT. Translated, it gives CASSSPGQGPNTEAFF.

A few counts support this clone. CDR3 loop: CASSLRGINNEQFF. CDR3 nucleotide sequence: TGTGCCAGCAGCTTACGGGGAATAAACAATGAGCAGTTCTTC. The genes are TRBV5-5 and TRBJ2-1; possible D gene TRBD2, 5 bases. This CDR3 is built from 14 residues. The V and J ends lost 2 bases and 5 bases respectively, with 11 bases between them. Germline V gives CDR1 SGHKS, CDR2 YYEKEE (reference sequence). Drawing the rest from reference TRBV5-5 and TRBJ2-1, the complete variable domain is DAGVTQSPTHLIKTRGQQVTLRCSPISGHKSVSWYQQVLGQGPQFIFQYYEKEERGRGNFPDRFSARQFPNYSSELNVNALLLGDSALYLCASSLRGINNEQFFGPGTRLTVL.

This rearrangement joins TRBV19 to TRBJ1-1; no clear D gene. CDR1 and CDR2 from the germline V gene are LNHDA and SQIVND (reference sequence). This CDR3 spans 13 amino acids. The V end lost 5 bases, the J end lost 4 bases, and 11 bases lay between the germline ends. The CDR3 DNA sequence: TGTGCCAGTAGTTCGGGGTTGGTCACTGAAGCTTTCTTT. It yields the protein CASSSGLVTEAFF.

This clone has more than one count but fewer than ten. J is TRBJ2-7 and V is TRBV28; 12 bases agree with TRBD2. Looked up from germline, CDR1 is MDHEN and CDR2 is SYDVKM. The CDR3 covers 15 residues. J gave up 3 bases and V 4 bases, and 4 bases lay outside the gene matches. The DNA of the CDR3 is TGTGCCAGCAGTTCTAGCGGGGGGGCCGACTACGAGCAGTACTTC. Its protein product is CASSSSGGADYEQYF.

This rearrangement joins TRBV27 to TRBJ2-2; 7 nucleotides match TRBD1. In germline, CDR1 is MNHEY, CDR2 SMNVEV (reference sequence). The CDR3 has 14 amino acids. Trimming took 4 bases from V and 4 from J; bases not matched to a gene: 3. CDR3 nucleotide sequence: TGTGCCAGCAGTTCGGGACAGTTCACCGGGGAGCTGTTTTTT. Encoded protein: CASSSGQFTGELFF.

The V and J genes are TRBV7-3 and TRBJ2-5; tentative D call: TRBD1 (5 bases). CDR1 is SGHTA and CDR2 is FQGTGA in the germline V gene. V lost 9 bases to trimming and J lost 5 bases, with 13 bases between them. This CDR3 comprises 12 residues. CDR3 amino acids: CAREGVSETQYF. The CDR3 nucleotides read TGTGCCAGGGAAGGGGTATCGGAGACCCAGTACTTC. Together with reference TRBV7-3 and TRBJ2-5, the CDR3 gives the full variable domain: GAGVSQTPSNKVTEKGKYVELRCDPISGHTALYWYRQSLGQGPEFLIYFQGTGAADDSGLPNDRFFAVRPEGSVSTLKIQRTERGDSAVYLCAREGVSETQYFGPGTRLLVL.